The 31 T cell receptor beta chains below come from one sample, sequenced in a study of T-cell reconstitution after alpha-beta-depleted transplantation in children listed by TCRdb under 2016. To prepare the library, PCR was applied. The instrument was an Illumina HiSeq 2500. TCR library preparation used molecular barcoding, with unique molecular identifiers applied to normalize quantification of the TCRbeta repertoire. Clones were called with MiXCR by TCRdb after fastp trimmed the public reads at Q25, and only in-frame beta chains were retained. When rows share a CDR3 protein, they turn into one entry using the most common DNA and genes. This sample has a few hundred thousand distinct CDR3 sequences in its table, and around 21% of those were observed once. 3.5% to 4% of the sample is in the top ten clones. This sample comprised PBMCs from the stem cell graft donor, obtained from the stem cell graft. These receptor sequences come from a human donor who donated a stem cell graft to a child with acute myeloid leukemia.

The chain carries TRBV7-8 and TRBJ1-2; no definite D call. Trimming cost V 1 base and J 5 bases, with 8 bases left between them. The germline V gene encodes CDR1 SGHVS and CDR2 FQNEAQ. CDR3 length equals 13 residues. CDR3 loop: CASSLVGEYGYTF. As DNA, the CDR3 is TGTGCCAGCAGCTTAGTTGGCGAGTATGGCTACACCTTC.

The V call is TRBV20-1, the J call TRBJ1-2; perhaps TRBD1 as D (6 bases). CDR1 DFQATT and CDR2 SNEGSKA come from the germline V gene (reference sequence). Trimming shortened V by 0 bases and J by 4 bases, and 15 bases separated the two germline ends. CDR3 length: 15 residues. CDR3 loop: CSARDPTGQTYGYTF. Here the CDR3 DNA reads TGCAGTGCTAGAGATCCGACAGGTCAGACCTATGGCTACACCTTC.

This clonotype was counted ten times or more. The chain uses TRBV12-3 or TRBV12-4 and TRBJ2-1; D ambiguous. With 6 bases removed from V and 5 bases from J, the gap between germline ends came to 14 bases. CDR3 length: 14 residues. The CDR3 DNA reads TGTGCCAGCAGCCCCTACAGACAAGACAATGAGCAGTTCTTC. Its protein is CASSPYRQDNEQFF.

The V and J genes are TRBV11-1 and TRBJ2-7, with 12 nucleotides matching TRBD2. There are 18 residues in the CDR3. CDR1 SGHAT and CDR2 FQDESV come from the germline V gene (reference sequence). V dropped 1 base and J dropped 3; count of bases not matched to a gene: 10. CDR3 DNA sequence: TGTGCCAGCAGCTTAGGGGCCCTGACTAGCGGGAGATTCTACGAGCAGTACTTC. Translating it yields CASSLGALTSGRFYEQYF.

The DNA for the CDR3 is TGCAGTGCTCCCGGGACACGGCGGTACAATGAGCAGTTCTTC. It specifies CSAPGTRRYNEQFF. The chain joins TRBV20-1 to TRBJ2-1, with D possibly TRBD1 on 6 matching bases. This CDR3 has 14 amino acids. CDR1 and CDR2 from the germline V gene are DFQATT and SNEGSKA (reference sequence). Trimming removed 5 bases from V and 4 bases from J, with 15 bases in between.

This chain links TRBV7-2 with TRBJ2-1; TRBD2 agrees at 11 bases. The CDR3 extends over 17 amino acids. Germline CDR1 reads SGHTA; CDR2 reads FQGNSA. After removal of 0 bases from V and 0 bases from J, the junction contained 1 base not matched to a gene. CDR3 sequence reads: CASSLAGLAVSYNEQFF. DNA of the CDR3: TGTGCCAGCAGCTTAGCGGGACTAGCGGTCTCCTACAATGAGCAGTTCTTC.

This clonotype was picked up a small number of times. This sequence joins TRBV12-5 and TRBJ2-5, with D uncertain. The CDR3 consists of 11 residues. Trimming shortened V by 2 bases and J by 5 bases, and 3 bases separated the two germline ends. In germline, CDR1 is LGHNT, CDR2 FRNRAP. CDR3 DNA: TGTGCTAGTGGTTTGCGTGAGACCCAGTACTTC. This encodes CASGLRETQYF. Together with reference TRBV12-5 and TRBJ2-5, the CDR3 gives the full variable domain: DARVTQTPRHKVTEMGQEVTMRCQPILGHNTVFWYRQTMMQGLELLAYFRNRAPLDDSGMPKDRFSAEMPDATLATLKIQPSEPRDSAVYFCASGLRETQYFGPGTRLLVL.

This sequence joins TRBV5-1 and TRBJ2-1; TRBD2 aligns across 7 bases. The CDR3 runs 13 residues. CDR1 and CDR2 from the germline V gene are SGHRS and YFSETQ. V was pared by 4 bases and J by 6 bases, with 4 bases of the junction left unmatched. Here the CDR3 reads CASSSGNTNEQFF. The CDR3 coding sequence is TGCGCCAGCAGCAGCGGGAATACCAATGAGCAGTTCTTC. The entire variable domain, with the rest obtained from reference TRBV5-1 and TRBJ2-1, is as follows: KAGVTQTPRYLIKTRGQQVTLSCSPISGHRSVSWYQQTPGQGLQFLFEYFSETQRNKGNFPGRFSGRQFSNSRSEMNVSTLELGDSALYLCASSSGNTNEQFFGPGTRLTVL.

This clonotype was seen repeatedly, ten times or more. The chain couples TRBV29-1 to TRBJ2-1, with 7 positions matching TRBD2. This CDR3 is built from 13 residues. With V trimmed by 7 bases and J by 7 bases, 10 bases remained unmatched. Germline V CDR1 and CDR2: SQVTM, ANQGSEA. The CDR3 protein is CSAGRDYRNEQFF. DNA for the CDR3: TGCAGCGCTGGAAGGGACTATCGGAATGAGCAGTTCTTC.

The chain links TRBV2 to TRBJ2-2; a weak D match, TRBD2 (5 bases). The CDR3 is made up of 15 amino acids. Germline lookup yields CDR1 SNHLY and CDR2 FYNNEI. V dropped 4 bases and J dropped 2 bases, with 11 bases sitting between them. For the CDR3, the DNA is TGTGCCAGCAGTGTTAGGACTCTCAACACCGGGGAGCTGTTTTTT. This sequence encodes CASSVRTLNTGELFF.

There are many counts of this clonotype. The V gene is TRBV29-1, the J gene TRBJ2-2; 7 bases match TRBD1. CDR3 length: 13 residues. V lost 8 bases to trimming and J lost 4 bases; unmatched junction nucleotides: 7. From germline, CDR1 is SQVTM and CDR2 ANQGSEA. CDR3 nucleotide sequence: TGCAGCTCAGGAAGGGACAGCACCGGGGAGCTGTTTTTT. Encoded protein: CSSGRDSTGELFF.

Written as DNA, the CDR3 is TGCAGTGCCCGACAGGGGGTCCCCTACGAGCAGTACTTC. This gives the protein CSARQGVPYEQYF. V is TRBV20-1 and J is TRBJ2-7; 9 bases line up with TRBD1. With V trimmed by 6 bases and J by 2 bases, 5 bases remained unmatched. Germline V gives CDR1 DFQATT, CDR2 SNEGSKA (reference sequence). The CDR3 is 13 residues long.

This clonotype was seen only a few times. The chain carries TRBV29-1 and TRBJ1-1; a weak D match, TRBD1 (5 bases). The CDR3 runs 15 residues. Per germline, CDR1 SQVTM and CDR2 ANQGSEA. V dropped 3 bases and J dropped 4 bases, with 18 bases sitting between them. The CDR3 DNA sequence: TGCAGCGTTGAGAGAGGGACGGAATGGGGCACTGAAGCTTTCTTT. Amino acids: CSVERGTEWGTEAFF.

The rearrangement joins TRBV28 to TRBJ2-7, with 12 bases matching TRBD2. V lost 6 bases, J lost 2 bases, and 11 bases stayed unmatched. The germline gives CDR1 MDHEN, CDR2 SYDVKM. CDR3 length: 17 amino acids. CDR3 protein: CASSLPGLAGMPYEQYF. CDR3 nucleotides: TGTGCCAGCAGCTTACCCGGACTAGCGGGGATGCCCTACGAGCAGTACTTC.

The J gene is TRBJ2-1, the V gene TRBV7-8; TRBD2 matches at 12 bases. V trimming: 3 bases; J trimming: 9 bases; junction bases outside the gene matches: 6. The germline V gene encodes CDR1 SGHVS and CDR2 FQNEAQ. CDR3 length: 15 residues. As DNA, the CDR3 is TGTGCCAGCAGCTTCAGTAGACTAGCGGGAGTTGAGCAGTTCTTC. Translated: CASSFSRLAGVEQFF.

This rearrangement joins TRBV5-1 to TRBJ1-2, with 7 nucleotides matching TRBD1. J lost 3 bases, V lost 4 bases, and 6 bases had no gene match. In germline, CDR1 is SGHRS, CDR2 YFSETQ. The length of the CDR3 is 14 residues. The CDR3, as DNA: TGCGCCAGCAGCCCATGGGACAGCGACTATGGCTACACCTTC. Its protein product is CASSPWDSDYGYTF.

The chain is built from TRBV7-9 and TRBJ2-7; D is unresolved. CDR1 is SEHNR and CDR2 is FQNEAQ in the germline V gene (reference sequence). The ends were cut back, 3 bases at V and 4 bases at J, with 7 bases in the middle. CDR3 length equals 12 residues. In DNA form, the CDR3 reads TGTGCCAGCAGCTTTGACGCATACGAGCAGTACTTC. This translates into CASSFDAYEQYF.

The rearrangement links TRBV28 to TRBJ2-3; D is tentatively TRBD1 or TRBD2 (6 bases each). Trimming removed 2 bases at V and 6 bases at J, with 12 bases between. CDR1 and CDR2 (germline): MDHEN, SYDVKM. This CDR3 is built from 14 residues. The CDR3 loop is CASSLRTGADTQYF. CDR3 coding DNA: TGTGCCAGCAGTTTAAGGACGGGGGCCGATACGCAGTATTTT. The complete variable domain, with remaining parts taken from reference TRBV28 and TRBJ2-3, reads DVKVTQSSRYLVKRTGEKVFLECVQDMDHENMFWYRQDPGLGLRLIYFSYDVKMKEKGDIPEGYSVSREKKERFSLILESASTNQTSMYLCASSLRTGADTQYFGPGTRLTVL.

This clonotype was seen ten or more times. The chain is built from TRBV12-3 or TRBV12-4 and TRBJ2-7; 10 nucleotides agree with TRBD2. CDR3 length: 15 residues. V lost 7 bases and J lost 7; bases outside the gene matches: 13. Here the CDR3 DNA reads TGTGCCAGCACCTCCCACTCTAGCGGGAGTATGGAGCAGTACTTC. Its protein product is CASTSHSSGSMEQYF.

This clonotype was seen more than once but under ten times. The chain employs TRBV13 and TRBJ2-4; the match to TRBD2 covers 8 bases. V shed 3 bases, J shed 9 bases, and the junction held 4 bases outside the gene matches. Germline CDR1 and CDR2: PRHDT and FYEKMQ (reference sequence). The CDR3 runs to 13 residues. CDR3 nucleotides: TGTGCCAGCAGCTTTGGTAGCGGGGTCATTCAGTACTTC. Its translation is CASSFGSGVIQYF.

This clonotype showed up just a few times. This chain joins TRBV5-5 and TRBJ2-1; 13 bases agree with TRBD2. CDR1 is SGHKS and CDR2 is YYEKEE in the germline V gene (reference sequence). The CDR3 extends over 18 amino acids. V shed 0 bases and J 7 bases; nucleotides not matched to a gene: 10. In DNA form, the CDR3 reads TGTGCCAGCAGCTTGGTGTTAGGACTAGCGGGAGTAGTGAATGAGCAGTTCTTC. The encoded protein is CASSLVLGLAGVVNEQFF.

The genes are TRBV4-1 and TRBJ2-7, with unresolved D. The CDR3 runs to 15 residues. Trimming took off 2 bases at V and 0 bases at J, with 11 bases between the two ends. The germline CDR1 and CDR2 sequences are MGHRA and YSYEKL. The CDR3 region is CASSQRSSSSYEQYF. As DNA, the CDR3 is TGCGCCAGCAGCCAACGTAGTTCCAGCTCCTACGAGCAGTACTTC.

This chain links TRBV6-2 or TRBV6-3 with TRBJ2-3, with D perhaps being TRBD1 or TRBD2 (5 bases each). CDR3 length: 15 residues. Germline V gene data show CDR1 as MNHEY and CDR2 as SVGEGT. Deletions cut 4 bases from V and 0 bases from J, with 11 bases between. Here the CDR3 DNA reads TGTGCCAGCAGTTCTTGGGACGCTAGCACAGATACGCAGTATTTT. Translating gives CASSSWDASTDTQYF.

There are many counts of this clonotype. V and J are TRBV9 and TRBJ2-2, with D tentatively TRBD1 (5 bases). Germline V gene sequence: CDR1 SGDLS, CDR2 YYNGEE. The CDR3 consists of 15 residues. Between the trimmed V and J ends, which lost 3 bases and 2 bases, there was a span of 11 bases. The CDR3 bases are TGTGCCAGCAGCGCATCGACAGTTAACACCGGGGAGCTGTTTTTT. This gives the protein CASSASTVNTGELFF.

This clonotype was seen at least ten times. This chain links TRBV20-1 with TRBJ1-4; D gene ambiguous. The CDR3 is 12 residues long. Per germline, CDR1 DFQATT and CDR2 SNEGSKA (reference sequence). The V end lost 6 bases, the J end lost 5 bases, and 10 bases lay between the germline ends. This chain's CDR3 is CSARNLNEKLFF. The CDR3 DNA sequence: TGCAGTGCACGGAACCTCAATGAAAAACTGTTTTTT.

This rearrangement joins TRBV24-1 to TRBJ2-3; D is uncertain. Germline V gene sequence: CDR1 KGHDR, CDR2 SFDVKD. The V end lost 3 bases, the J end lost 1 base, and 4 bases lay between the germline ends. The CDR3 spans 13 residues. CDR3 in amino acids: CATSDGGTDTQYF. CDR3 bases: TGTGCCACCAGTGATGGAGGCACAGATACGCAGTATTTT.

This clonotype was detected once. The V call is TRBV5-1, the J call TRBJ1-1; D gene unclear. The CDR3 loop spans 15 amino acids. Between the trimmed V and J ends, which lost 6 bases and 1 base, there was a span of 16 bases. The germline V gene encodes CDR1 SGHRS and CDR2 YFSETQ. CDR3 residues: CASTLSYGSNTEAFF. The CDR3 DNA reads TGCGCCAGCACTCTGTCGTACGGGTCGAACACTGAAGCTTTCTTT.

The rearrangement joins TRBV29-1 to TRBJ2-7; D may be TRBD2 (5 bases). Per germline, CDR1 SQVTM and CDR2 ANQGSEA. This CDR3 region has 13 residues. Trimming left V 6 bases short and J 2 bases short, with 14 bases between. Here the CDR3 reads CSVKDGVAYEQYF. DNA for the CDR3: TGCAGCGTGAAGGACGGGGTAGCCTACGAGCAGTACTTC.

This clonotype was counted many times. The J gene is TRBJ2-1, the V gene TRBV27; a weak D match, TRBD2 (5 bases). Germline CDR1 reads MNHEY; CDR2 reads SMNVEV (reference sequence). CDR3 size: 14 residues. The V end lost 0 bases, the J end lost 5 bases, and 8 bases lay between the germline ends. The CDR3 coding sequence is TGTGCCAGCAGTTTATCGAGGGTCGACAATGAGCAGTTCTTC. Residues: CASSLSRVDNEQFF.

In its sample, this clonotype ranks as medium-sized. The chain recombines TRBV7-6 with TRBJ2-1; 7 bases are a match to TRBD2. The CDR3 runs 16 residues. With V trimmed by 2 bases and J by 8 bases, 12 bases remained unmatched. CDR1 is SGHVS and CDR2 is FNYEAQ in the germline V gene. CDR3 bases: TGTGCCAGCAGCTTAAGTGGGGCGGGAGCGTGGGATGAGCAGTTCTTC. This gives the protein CASSLSGAGAWDEQFF.

This clonotype has at least ten counts. The CDR3 loop is CSAVGLAGTDTQYF. CDR3 in DNA: TGCAGTGCCGTAGGACTAGCGGGCACAGATACGCAGTATTTT. This chain joins TRBV20-1 and TRBJ2-3; 10 bases fit TRBD2. Trimming removed 6 bases from V and 1 base from J; junction bases left unmatched: 4. The CDR3 covers 14 residues. Per germline, CDR1 DFQATT and CDR2 SNEGSKA (reference sequence).